This TCR beta chain was recovered during a study of T cells in Graves' hyperthyroidism and ophthalmopathy. Overall study context: Blood from the periphery was taken at initial diagnosis, before any treatment.

The germline V gene has CDR1 SNHLY and CDR2 FYNNEI. V shed 4 bases and J 7 bases; nucleotides not matched to a gene: 1. The CDR3 is 13 residues long. Amplified TCR beta CDR3 regions came from RNA transcripts. The TCR CDR3 first-round RT-PCR relied on the HTBI primer set. TCRdb itself ran the multiplex PCR reads through MiXCR, one entry per CDR3 protein. The top ten clones hold 60% to 80% of a sample with about 150,000 distinct CDR3 sequences, more than 20% of them seen once. This clonotype showed up many times. Uncontrolled infection, other autoimmune disease, pregnancy or lactation led to exclusion. The study collected blood at first hyperthyroidism diagnosis, before any ophthalmopathy symptoms arose. Extraction of PBMCs used roughly 9.6 ml of fresh peripheral blood.

J is TRBJ1-6 and V is TRBV2; TRBD1 matches at 7 bases. Sequencing input: blood. The receptor comes from a woman between 50 and 59 years old with Graves' hyperthyroidism that later progressed to Graves' ophthalmopathy. The chain's CDR3 is CASSGQGNSPLHF. The CDR3 bases are TGTGCCAGCAGTGGACAGGGAAATTCACCCCTCCACTTT.